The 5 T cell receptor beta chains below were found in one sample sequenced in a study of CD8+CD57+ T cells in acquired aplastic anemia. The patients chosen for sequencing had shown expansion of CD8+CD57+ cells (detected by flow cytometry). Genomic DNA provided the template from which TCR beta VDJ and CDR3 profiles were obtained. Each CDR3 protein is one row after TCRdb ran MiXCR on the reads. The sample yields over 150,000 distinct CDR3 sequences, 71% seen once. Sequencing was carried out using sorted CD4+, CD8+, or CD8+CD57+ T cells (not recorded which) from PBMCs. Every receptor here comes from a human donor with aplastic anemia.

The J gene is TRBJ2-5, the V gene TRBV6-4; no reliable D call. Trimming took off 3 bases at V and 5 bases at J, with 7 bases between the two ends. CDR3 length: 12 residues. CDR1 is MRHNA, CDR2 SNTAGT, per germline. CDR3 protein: CASSEGPETQYF. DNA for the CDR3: TGTGCCAGCAGTGAAGGGCCCGAGACCCAGTACTTC.

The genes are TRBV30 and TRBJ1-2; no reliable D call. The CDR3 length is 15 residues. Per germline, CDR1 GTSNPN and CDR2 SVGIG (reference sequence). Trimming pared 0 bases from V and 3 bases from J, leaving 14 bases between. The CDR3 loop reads CAWSVRKGLDYGYTF. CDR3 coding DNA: TGTGCCTGGAGTGTACGGAAGGGTCTCGACTATGGCTACACCTTC.

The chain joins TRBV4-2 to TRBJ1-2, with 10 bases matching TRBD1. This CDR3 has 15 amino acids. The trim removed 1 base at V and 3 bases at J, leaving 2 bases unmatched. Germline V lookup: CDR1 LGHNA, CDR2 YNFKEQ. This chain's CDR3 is CASSQGQGADYGYTF. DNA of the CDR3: TGTGCCAGCAGCCAAGGACAGGGGGCGGACTATGGCTACACCTTC.

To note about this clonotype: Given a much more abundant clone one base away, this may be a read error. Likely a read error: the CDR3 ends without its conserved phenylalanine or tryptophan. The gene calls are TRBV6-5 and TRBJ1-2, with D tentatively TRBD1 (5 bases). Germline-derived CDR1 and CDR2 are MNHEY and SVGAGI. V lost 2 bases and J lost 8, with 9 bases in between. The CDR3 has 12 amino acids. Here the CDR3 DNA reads TGTGCCAGCAGTTACGGGGGGGAAGGCTACACCTCC. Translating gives CASSYGGEGYTS.

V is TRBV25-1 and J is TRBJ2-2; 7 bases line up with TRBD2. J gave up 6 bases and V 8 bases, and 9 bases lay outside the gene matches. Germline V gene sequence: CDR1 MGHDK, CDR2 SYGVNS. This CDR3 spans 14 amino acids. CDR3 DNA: TGTGCCAGCTCCCGGGGGGTCGAAGCCGGGGAGCTGTTTTTT. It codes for CASSRGVEAGELFF.